Following are 3 T cell receptor beta chains from one sample sequenced in a study of identical twins. TCRdb re-analysed the 5' RACE reads in MiXCR, keeping a single row per CDR3 protein. The profile shows 200,000 to 250,000 distinct CDR3 sequences, over 13% of them singletons. The material sequenced was memory (CD45RO+) T cells sorted from blood. These receptors all come from a woman under 30 in good health.

CDR3 sequence reads: CASSQGQAINQPQHF. CDR3 nucleotides: TGTGCCAGCAGTCAAGGACAGGCGATCAATCAGCCCCAGCATTTT. The V and J genes are TRBV12-3 or TRBV12-4 and TRBJ1-5; 7 bases fit TRBD1. Trimming removed 5 bases from V and 3 bases from J; junction bases left unmatched: 7. The CDR3 loop spans 15 amino acids.

The rearrangement uses TRBV12-5 and TRBJ2-1; TRBD1 matches 7 bases. V was pared by 6 bases and J by 9 bases, with 8 bases of the junction left unmatched. CDR1 is LGHNT, CDR2 FRNRAP, per germline. The CDR3 is 13 amino acids. CDR3 residues: CASGHYRGREQFF. The CDR3, as DNA: TGTGCTAGTGGCCATTACAGGGGACGTGAGCAGTTCTTC. The complete variable domain, with remaining parts taken from reference TRBV12-5 and TRBJ2-1, reads DARVTQTPRHKVTEMGQEVTMRCQPILGHNTVFWYRQTMMQGLELLAYFRNRAPLDDSGMPKDRFSAEMPDATLATLKIQPSEPRDSAVYFCASGHYRGREQFFGPGTRLTVL.

This clonotype was seen more than once but under ten times. CDR3 DNA: TGTGCCAGCAGTGGGTTTTCTGGAAACACCATATATTTT. Residues: CASSGFSGNTIYF. V and J are TRBV25-1 and TRBJ1-3; the D is unclear. Germline values: CDR1 MGHDK, CDR2 SYGVNS. Trimming took 4 bases from V and 1 from J, leaving 5 bases between them. This CDR3 has 13 amino acids.